This TCR beta chain was sequenced for a study of vaccination and CD4 T cells after COVID-19. Overall study context: Drawing of post-COVID samples took place a median about 97 days after diagnosis (range 35 to 161). Regarding the study as a whole: Nearly all convalescent vaccine-specific clones, 304 of 307, recognized only SARS-CoV-2 spike.

This CDR3 comprises 13 residues. CDR1 is MNHNS and CDR2 is SASEGT in the germline V gene. Trimming took 6 bases from V and 0 from J, leaving 7 bases between them. Cultured CD4+ T cell DNA was sequenced using the Oncomine TCR Beta short-read assay. TCRdb itself ran the PCR reads through MiXCR, one entry per CDR3 protein. The sample has under 4,000 distinct CDR3 sequences, roughly 21% seen once. The treatment denotes: roughly 11-day PBMC culture with coronavirus spike peptide pools or control peptides (ViraFEST assay). This clonotype showed up just a few times. No antigen is known for it. The chain carries TRBV6-1 and TRBJ2-3; perhaps D is TRBD1 or TRBD2 (5 bases each). The receptor was derived from a human donor who had recovered from COVID-19. Sequencing was performed on CD4+ T cells from blood, cultured in vitro. The CDR3: CASRRDSTDTQYF. The CDR3 DNA reads as TGTGCCAGCAGACGGGACAGCACAGATACGCAGTATTTT.